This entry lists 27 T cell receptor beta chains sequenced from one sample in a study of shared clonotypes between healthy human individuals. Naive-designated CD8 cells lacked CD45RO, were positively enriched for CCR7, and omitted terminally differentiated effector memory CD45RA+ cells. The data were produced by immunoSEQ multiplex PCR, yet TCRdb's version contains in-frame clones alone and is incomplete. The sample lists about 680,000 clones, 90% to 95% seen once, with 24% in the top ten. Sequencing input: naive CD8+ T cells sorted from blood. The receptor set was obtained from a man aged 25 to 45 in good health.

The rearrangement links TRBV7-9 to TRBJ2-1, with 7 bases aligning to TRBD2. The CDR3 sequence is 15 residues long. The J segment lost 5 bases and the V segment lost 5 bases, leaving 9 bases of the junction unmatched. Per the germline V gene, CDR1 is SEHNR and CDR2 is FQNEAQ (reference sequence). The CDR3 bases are TGTGCCAGCAGCCGGGTCCGGGGGGTAGACAATGAGCAGTTCTTC. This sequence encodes CASSRVRGVDNEQFF.

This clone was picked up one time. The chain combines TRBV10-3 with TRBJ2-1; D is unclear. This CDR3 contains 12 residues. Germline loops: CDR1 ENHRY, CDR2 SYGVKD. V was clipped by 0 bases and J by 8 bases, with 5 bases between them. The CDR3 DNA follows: TGTGCCATCAGTGAGTCGTTGGATGAGCAGTTCTTC. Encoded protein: CAISESLDEQFF.

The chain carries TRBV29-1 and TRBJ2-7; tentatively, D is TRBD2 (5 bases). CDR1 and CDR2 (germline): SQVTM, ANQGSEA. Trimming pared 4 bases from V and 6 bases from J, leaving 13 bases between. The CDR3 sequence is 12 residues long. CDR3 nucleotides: TGCAGCGTTGTATTAGTACGGGGCGAGCAGTACTTC. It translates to CSVVLVRGEQYF.

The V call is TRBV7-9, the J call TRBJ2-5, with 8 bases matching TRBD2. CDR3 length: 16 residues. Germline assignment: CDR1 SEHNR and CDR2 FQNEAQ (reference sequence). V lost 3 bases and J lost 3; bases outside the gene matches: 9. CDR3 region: CASSFRLASSEETQYF. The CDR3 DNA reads TGTGCCAGCAGCTTCCGACTAGCGAGCTCCGAAGAGACCCAGTACTTC.

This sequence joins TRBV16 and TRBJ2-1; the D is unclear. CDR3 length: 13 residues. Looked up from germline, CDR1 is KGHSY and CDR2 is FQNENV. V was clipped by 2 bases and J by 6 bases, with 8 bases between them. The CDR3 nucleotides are TGTGCCAGCAGCCAACCTTACAGCAATGAGCAGTTCTTC. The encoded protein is CASSQPYSNEQFF.

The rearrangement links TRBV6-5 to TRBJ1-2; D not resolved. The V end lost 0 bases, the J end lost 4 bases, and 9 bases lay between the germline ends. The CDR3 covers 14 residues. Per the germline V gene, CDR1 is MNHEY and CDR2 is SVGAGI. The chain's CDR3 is CASSYSSGSYGYTF. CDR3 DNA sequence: TGTGCCAGCAGTTACTCGTCGGGGAGCTATGGCTACACCTTC.

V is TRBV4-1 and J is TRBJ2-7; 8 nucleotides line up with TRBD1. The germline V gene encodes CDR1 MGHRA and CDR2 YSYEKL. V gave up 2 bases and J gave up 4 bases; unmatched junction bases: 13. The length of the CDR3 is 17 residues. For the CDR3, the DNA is TGCGCCAGCAGCCAATCCCCCACCTCGACAGGGGAATACGAGCAGTACTTC. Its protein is CASSQSPTSTGEYEQYF.

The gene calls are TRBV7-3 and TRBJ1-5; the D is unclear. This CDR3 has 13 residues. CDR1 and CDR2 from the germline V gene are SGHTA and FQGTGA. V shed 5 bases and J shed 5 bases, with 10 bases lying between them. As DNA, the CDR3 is TGTGCCAGCAGCGCACCCGGGTATCAGCCCCAGCATTTT. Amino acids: CASSAPGYQPQHF.

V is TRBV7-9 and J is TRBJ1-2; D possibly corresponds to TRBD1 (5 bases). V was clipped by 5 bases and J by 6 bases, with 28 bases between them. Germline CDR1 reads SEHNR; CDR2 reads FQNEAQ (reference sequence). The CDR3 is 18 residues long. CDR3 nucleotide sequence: TGTGCCAGCAGCCACCGAAGGGACCAACAACAGGAGTTAGATGGCTACACCTTC. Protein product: CASSHRRDQQQELDGYTF.

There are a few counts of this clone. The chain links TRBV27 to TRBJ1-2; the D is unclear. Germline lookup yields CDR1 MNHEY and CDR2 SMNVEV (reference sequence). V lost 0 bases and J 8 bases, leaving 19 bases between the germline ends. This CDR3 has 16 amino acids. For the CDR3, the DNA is TGTGCCAGCAGTTTATCTGGTTCGGCCCCCGGGTTCGGCTACACCTTC. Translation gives CASSLSGSAPGFGYTF.

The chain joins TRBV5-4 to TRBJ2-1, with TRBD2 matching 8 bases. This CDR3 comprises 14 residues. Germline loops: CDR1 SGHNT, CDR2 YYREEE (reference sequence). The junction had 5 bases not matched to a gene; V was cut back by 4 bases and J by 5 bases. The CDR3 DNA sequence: TGTGCCAGCAGCCCGGGAGGGCTTAACAATGAGCAGTTCTTC. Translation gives CASSPGGLNNEQFF.

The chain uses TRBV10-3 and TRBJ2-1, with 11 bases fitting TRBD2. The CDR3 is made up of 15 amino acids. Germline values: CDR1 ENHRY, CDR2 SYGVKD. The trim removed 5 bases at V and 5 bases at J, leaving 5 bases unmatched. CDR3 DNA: TGTGCCATCAGTCCGACTAGCGGGAACAACAATGAGCAGTTCTTC. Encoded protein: CAISPTSGNNNEQFF.

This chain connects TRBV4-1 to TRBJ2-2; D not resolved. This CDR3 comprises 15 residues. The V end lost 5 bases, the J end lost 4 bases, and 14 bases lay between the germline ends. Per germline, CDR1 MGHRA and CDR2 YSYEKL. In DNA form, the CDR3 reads TGCGCCAGCAGCTCCCGGACGCCGGCCACCGGGGAGCTGTTTTTT. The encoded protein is CASSSRTPATGELFF.

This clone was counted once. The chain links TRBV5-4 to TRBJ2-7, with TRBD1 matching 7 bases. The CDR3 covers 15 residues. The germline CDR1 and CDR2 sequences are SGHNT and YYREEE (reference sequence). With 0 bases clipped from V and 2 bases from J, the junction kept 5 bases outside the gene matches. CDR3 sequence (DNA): TGTGCCAGCAGCTTGGACGACAGGGTTGCCTACGAGCAGTACTTC. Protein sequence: CASSLDDRVAYEQYF.

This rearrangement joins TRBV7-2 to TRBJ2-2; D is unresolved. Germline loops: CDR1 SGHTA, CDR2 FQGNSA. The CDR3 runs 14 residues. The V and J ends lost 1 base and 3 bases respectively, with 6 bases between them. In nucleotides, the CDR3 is TGTGCCAGCAGCTTAGTGGACGACACCGGGGAGCTGTTTTTT. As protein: CASSLVDDTGELFF.

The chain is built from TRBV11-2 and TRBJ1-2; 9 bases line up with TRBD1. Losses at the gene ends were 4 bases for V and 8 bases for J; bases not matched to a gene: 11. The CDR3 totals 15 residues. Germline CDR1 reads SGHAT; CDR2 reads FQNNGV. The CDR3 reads CASSSWGQGPWGYTF. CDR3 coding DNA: TGTGCCAGCAGCTCCTGGGGACAGGGCCCATGGGGCTACACCTTC.

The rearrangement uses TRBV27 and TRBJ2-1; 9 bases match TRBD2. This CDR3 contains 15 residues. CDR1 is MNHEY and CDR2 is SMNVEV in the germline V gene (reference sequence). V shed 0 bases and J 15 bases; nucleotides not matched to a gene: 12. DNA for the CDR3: TGTGCCAGCAGTTTATCTGGGACTAGCCCCACAGGGGTGTTCTTC. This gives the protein CASSLSGTSPTGVFF.

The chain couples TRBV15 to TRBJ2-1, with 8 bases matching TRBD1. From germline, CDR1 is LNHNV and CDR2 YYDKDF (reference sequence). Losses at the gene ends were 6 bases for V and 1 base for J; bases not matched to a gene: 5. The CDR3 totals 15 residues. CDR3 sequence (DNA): TGTGCCACCAGGGATGGGACAGGTTCCTACAATGAGCAGTTCTTC. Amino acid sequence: CATRDGTGSYNEQFF.

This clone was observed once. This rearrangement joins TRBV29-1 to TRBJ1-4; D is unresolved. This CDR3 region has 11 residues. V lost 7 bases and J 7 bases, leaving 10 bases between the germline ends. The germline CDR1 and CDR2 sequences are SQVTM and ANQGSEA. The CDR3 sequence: CSAVGPEKLFF. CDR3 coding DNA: TGCAGCGCAGTCGGTCCTGAAAAACTGTTTTTT.

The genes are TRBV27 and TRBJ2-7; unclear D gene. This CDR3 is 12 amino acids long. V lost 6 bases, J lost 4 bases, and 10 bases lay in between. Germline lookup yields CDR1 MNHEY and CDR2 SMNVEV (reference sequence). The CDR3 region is CASSNNGYEQYF. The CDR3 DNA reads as TGTGCCAGCAGCAATAACGGATACGAGCAGTACTTC.

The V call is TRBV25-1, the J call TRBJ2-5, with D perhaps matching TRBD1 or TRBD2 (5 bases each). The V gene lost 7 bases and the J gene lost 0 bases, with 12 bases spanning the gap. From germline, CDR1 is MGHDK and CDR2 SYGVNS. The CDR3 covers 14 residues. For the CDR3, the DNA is TGTGCCAGCACCCGGGACGGTTACCAAGAGACCCAGTACTTC. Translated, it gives CASTRDGYQETQYF.

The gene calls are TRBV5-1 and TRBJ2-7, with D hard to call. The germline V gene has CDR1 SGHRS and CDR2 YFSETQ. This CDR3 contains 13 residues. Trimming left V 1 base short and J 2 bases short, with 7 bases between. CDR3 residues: CASSLYIAYEQYF. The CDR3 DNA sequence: TGCGCCAGCAGCTTGTATATAGCCTACGAGCAGTACTTC.

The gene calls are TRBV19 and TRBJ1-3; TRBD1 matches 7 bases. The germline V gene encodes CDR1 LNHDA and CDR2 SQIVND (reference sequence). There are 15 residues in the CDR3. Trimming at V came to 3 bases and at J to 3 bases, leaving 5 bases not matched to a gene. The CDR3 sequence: CASSIARGIGNTIYF. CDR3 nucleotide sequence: TGTGCCAGTAGTATCGCCAGGGGGATTGGAAACACCATATATTTT.

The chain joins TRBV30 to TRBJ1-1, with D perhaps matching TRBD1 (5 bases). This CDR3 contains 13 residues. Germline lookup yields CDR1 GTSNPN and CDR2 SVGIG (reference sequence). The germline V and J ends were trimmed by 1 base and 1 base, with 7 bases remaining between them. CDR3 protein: CAWSGQGNTEAFF. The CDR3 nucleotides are TGTGCCTGGAGTGGCCAGGGGAACACTGAAGCTTTCTTT.

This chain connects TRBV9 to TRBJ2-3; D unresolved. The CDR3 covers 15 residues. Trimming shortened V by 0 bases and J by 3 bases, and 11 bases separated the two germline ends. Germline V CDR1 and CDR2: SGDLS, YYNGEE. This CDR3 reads CASSVDGSITDTQYF. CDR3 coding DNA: TGTGCCAGCAGCGTAGACGGCAGTATTACAGATACGCAGTATTTT.

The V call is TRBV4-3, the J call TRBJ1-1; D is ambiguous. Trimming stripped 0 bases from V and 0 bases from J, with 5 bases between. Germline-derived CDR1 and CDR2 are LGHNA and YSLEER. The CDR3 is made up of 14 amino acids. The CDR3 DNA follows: TGCGCCAGCAGCCAAGAACAGCTGAACACTGAAGCTTTCTTT. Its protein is CASSQEQLNTEAFF.

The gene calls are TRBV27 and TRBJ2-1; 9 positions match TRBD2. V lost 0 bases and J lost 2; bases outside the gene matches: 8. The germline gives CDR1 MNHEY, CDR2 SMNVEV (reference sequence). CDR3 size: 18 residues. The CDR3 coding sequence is TGTGCCAGCAGTTTATCGGCCCTTCTAGCGGGAACCTACAATGAGCAGTTCTTC. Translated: CASSLSALLAGTYNEQFF.